The following is a TCR beta chain sequence with its context. Every immunoSEQ plate was one replicate of a subset's evenly spread DNA. Clones were sequenced by immunoSEQ multiplex PCR, and TCRdb holds only the in-frame ones, with some missing. The sample holds millions of clones; just over 90% are singletons and the top ten take about 1.8%. The sample originates from a study of shared clonotypes between healthy human individuals. The ends were cut back, 2 bases at V and 5 bases at J, with 13 bases in the middle. The CDR3 runs to 15 residues. Germline V gene lookup returns CDR1 MGHDK and CDR2 SYGVNS. The naive CD8 subset, CD45RO-negative cells positively selected for CCR7, excluded terminally differentiated effector memory CD45RA+ cells.

The chain employs TRBV25-1 and TRBJ2-1; TRBD2 might be the D (6 bases). This TCR came from a young man in good health. Some clones in this sample may be carry-over from other donors' samples. The specimen sequenced was naive CD8+ T cells from PBMCs. CDR3 protein: CASSEGGTGNNEQFF. In nucleotides, the CDR3 is TGTGCCAGCAGTGAAGGGGGGACTGGAAACAATGAGCAGTTCTTC.